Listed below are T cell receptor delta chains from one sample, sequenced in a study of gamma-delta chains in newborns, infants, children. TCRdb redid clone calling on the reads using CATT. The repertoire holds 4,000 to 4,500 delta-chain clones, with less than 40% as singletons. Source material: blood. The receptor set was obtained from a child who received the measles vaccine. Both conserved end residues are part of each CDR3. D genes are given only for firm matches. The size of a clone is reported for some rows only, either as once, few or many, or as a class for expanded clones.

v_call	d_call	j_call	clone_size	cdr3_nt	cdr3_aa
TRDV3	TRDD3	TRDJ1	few	TGTGCCTCTCGCTCAGCTCTAGCGTTGGGGGATACGGTCCCCGATAAACTCATCTTT	CASRSALALGDTVPDKLIF
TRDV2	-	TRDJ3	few	TGTGCCTGCGACACCGCCGGGTTACCTAGCTCCTGGGACACCCGACAGATGTTTTTC	CACDTAGLPSSWDTRQMFF
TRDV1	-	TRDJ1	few	TGTGCTCTTGGGGACCCCCGGCCTTCCTTGGTACTGGGGGACACCGATAAACTCATCTTT	CALGDPRPSLVLGDTDKLIF
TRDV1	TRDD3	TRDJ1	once	TGTGCTCTTGGGGAACTAGGCAGTATCTTTCGGATTTACTGGGGGATACGCGTATCGGGGGGTAAACTCATCTTT	CALGELGSIFRIYWGIRVSGGKLIF
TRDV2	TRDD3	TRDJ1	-	TGTGCCTGCATTAAGTACTGGGGGAGACAGTACACCGATAAACTCATCTTT	CACIKYWGRQYTDKLIF
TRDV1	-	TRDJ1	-	TGTGCTCTTGGGGACACACCACTCTTCCACCTCTTCGGGGGAGCAACCCTCCGCGGCACCGATAAACTCATCTTT	CALGDTPLFHLFGGATLRGTDKLIF
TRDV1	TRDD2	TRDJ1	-	TGTGCTCTTGGGGATACTACCTACTTCCTACTTGGATTACTCCACACCGATAAACTCATCTTT	CALGDTTYFLLGLLHTDKLIF
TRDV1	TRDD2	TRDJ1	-	TGTGCTCTTGGGGAACTTGTGGCCTTCCTAACCCCCTCCACCGATAAACTCATCTTT	CALGELVAFLTPSTDKLIF
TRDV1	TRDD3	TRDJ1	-	TGTGCTCTTGGGGAACTAGTTGGCCTGCTTTATACTGGGGATACAAGCACCGCCACCCAGAATAATAAACTCATCTTT	CALGELVGLLYTGDTSTATQNNKLIF
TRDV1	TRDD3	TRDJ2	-	TGTGCTCTTGGGGAACTATCCAGTTGCGGGGGATACACCTTGACAGCACAACTCTTCTTT	CALGELSSCGGYTLTAQLFF
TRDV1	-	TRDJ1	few	TGTGCTCTTGGGGAGCACTTCCTACGGGGGGATACTGGATGGAGCGCGCACCTTAAACTCATCTTT	CALGEHFLRGDTGWSAHLKLIF
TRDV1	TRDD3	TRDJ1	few	TGTGCTCTTGGGGAACGATGTCGGCCTACAAACGCGCGGGGATACGCCAGTTTAGTAGGACTCATCTTT	CALGERCRPTNARGYASLVGLIF
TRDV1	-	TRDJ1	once	TGTGCTCTTGGGGAACTAGGGGCCTTCCTACAAGGACTGGGGGCTCCGTACACCGATAAACTCATCTTT	CALGELGAFLQGLGAPYTDKLIF
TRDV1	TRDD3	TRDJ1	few	TGTGCTCTTGGACCACAAAATACACCCCAACTCCTTCCCGTCGTGGGGGATAACACCGATAAACTCATCTTT	CALGPQNTPQLLPVVGDNTDKLIF
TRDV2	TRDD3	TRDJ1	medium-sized	TGTGCCTGTGACCCGGTGGGTCCTAGGGGATATGTCGATAAACTCATCTTT	CACDPVGPRGYVDKLIF